One T cell receptor (beta chain) is described in this entry. Data came from immunoSEQ multiplex PCR; TCRdb stores just in-frame clones and leaves some out. Of tens of thousands of clones listed, 70% to 90% are singletons. The data originate from a study of OX40 agonist ivuxolimab in advanced cancers. Study overall: Patients were roughly 83% male with ages roughly 20 to 90, mean around 61.

The receptor was derived from an adult with an advanced solid tumor such as melanoma, head and neck, liver or kidney cancer. The sample here was CD4+ or CD8+ T cells sorted from blood, taken in a trial of the OX40 agonist ivuxolimab.

The chain's CDR3 is CASSFSGENTEAFF. CDR3 in DNA: TGCGCCAGCAGCTTTAGCGGGGAGAACACTGAAGCTTTCTTT. The chain is built from TRBV5-1 and TRBJ1-1, with D hard to call. V lost 2 bases and J 1 base, leaving 9 bases between the germline ends. Germline V gene lookup returns CDR1 SGHRS and CDR2 YFSETQ. The CDR3 extends over 14 amino acids.